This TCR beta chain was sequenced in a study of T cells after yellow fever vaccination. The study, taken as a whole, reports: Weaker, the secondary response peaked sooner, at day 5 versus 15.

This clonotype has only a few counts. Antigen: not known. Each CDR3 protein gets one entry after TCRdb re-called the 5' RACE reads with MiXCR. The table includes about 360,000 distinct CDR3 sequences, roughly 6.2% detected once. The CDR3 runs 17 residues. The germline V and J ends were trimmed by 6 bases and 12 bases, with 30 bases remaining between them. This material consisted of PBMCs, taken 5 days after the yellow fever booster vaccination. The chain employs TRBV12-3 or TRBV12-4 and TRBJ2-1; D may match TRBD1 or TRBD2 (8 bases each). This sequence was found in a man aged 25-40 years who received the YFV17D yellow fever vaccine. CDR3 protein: CASSPETWTSMGTGQFF. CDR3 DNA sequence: TGTGCCAGCAGCCCGGAAACGTGGACTAGCATGGGGACAGGGCAGTTCTTC.